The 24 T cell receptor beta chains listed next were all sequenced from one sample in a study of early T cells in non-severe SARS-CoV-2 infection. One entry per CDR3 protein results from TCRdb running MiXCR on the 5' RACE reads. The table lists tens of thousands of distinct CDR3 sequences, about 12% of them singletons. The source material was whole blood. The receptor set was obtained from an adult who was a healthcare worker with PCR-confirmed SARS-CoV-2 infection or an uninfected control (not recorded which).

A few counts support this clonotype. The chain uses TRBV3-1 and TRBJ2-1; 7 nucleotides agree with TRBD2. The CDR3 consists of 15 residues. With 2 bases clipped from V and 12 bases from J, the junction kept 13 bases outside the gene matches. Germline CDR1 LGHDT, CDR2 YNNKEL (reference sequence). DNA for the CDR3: TGTGCCAGCAGCCAAACCACCCGTTCTAGCGGAGCGCAGTTCTTC. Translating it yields CASSQTTRSSGAQFF.

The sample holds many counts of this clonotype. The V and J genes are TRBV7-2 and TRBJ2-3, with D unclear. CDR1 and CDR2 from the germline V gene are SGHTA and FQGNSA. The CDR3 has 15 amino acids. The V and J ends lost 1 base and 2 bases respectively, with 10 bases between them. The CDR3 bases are TGTGCCAGCAGCTTAGACCCCAGAGTCACAGATACGCAGTATTTT. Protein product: CASSLDPRVTDTQYF. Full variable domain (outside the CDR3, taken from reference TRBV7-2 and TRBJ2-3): GAGVSQSPSNKVTEKGKDVELRCDPISGHTALYWYRQSLGQGLEFLIYFQGNSAPDKSGLPSDRFSAERTGGSVSTLTIQRTQQEDSAVYLCASSLDPRVTDTQYFGPGTRLTVL.

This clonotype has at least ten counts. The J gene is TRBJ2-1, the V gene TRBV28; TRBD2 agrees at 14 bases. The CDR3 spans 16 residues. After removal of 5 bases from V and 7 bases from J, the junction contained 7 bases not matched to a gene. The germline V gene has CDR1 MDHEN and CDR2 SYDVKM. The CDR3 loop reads CASSPTGTSGRNEQFF. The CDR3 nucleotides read TGTGCCAGCAGTCCGACCGGGACTAGCGGGAGAAATGAGCAGTTCTTC. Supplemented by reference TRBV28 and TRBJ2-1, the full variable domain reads DVKVTQSSRYLVKRTGEKVFLECVQDMDHENMFWYRQDPGLGLRLIYFSYDVKMKEKGDIPEGYSVSREKKERFSLILESASTNQTSMYLCASSPTGTSGRNEQFFGPGTRLTVL.

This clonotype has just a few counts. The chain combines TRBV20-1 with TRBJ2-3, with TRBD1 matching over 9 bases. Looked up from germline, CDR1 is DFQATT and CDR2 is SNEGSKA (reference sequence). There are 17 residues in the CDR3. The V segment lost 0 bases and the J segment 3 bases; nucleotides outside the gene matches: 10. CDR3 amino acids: CSAREGQGRVRTDTQYF. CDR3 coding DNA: TGCAGTGCTAGAGAGGGACAGGGAAGGGTTAGGACAGATACGCAGTATTTT.

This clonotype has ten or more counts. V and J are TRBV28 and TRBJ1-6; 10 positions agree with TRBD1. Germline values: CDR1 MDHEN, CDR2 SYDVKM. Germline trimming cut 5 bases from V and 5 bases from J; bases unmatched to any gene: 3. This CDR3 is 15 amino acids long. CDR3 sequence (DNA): TGTGCCAGCAGTGGGGGGACAGGGGATAATTCACCCCTCCACTTT. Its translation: CASSGGTGDNSPLHF.

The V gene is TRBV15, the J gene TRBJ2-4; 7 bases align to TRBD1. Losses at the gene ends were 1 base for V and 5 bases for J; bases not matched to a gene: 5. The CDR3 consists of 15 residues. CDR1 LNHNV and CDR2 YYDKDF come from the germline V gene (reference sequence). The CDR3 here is CATSRGKGAENIQYF. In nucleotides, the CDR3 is TGTGCCACCAGCAGAGGGAAGGGGGCCGAAAACATTCAGTACTTC.

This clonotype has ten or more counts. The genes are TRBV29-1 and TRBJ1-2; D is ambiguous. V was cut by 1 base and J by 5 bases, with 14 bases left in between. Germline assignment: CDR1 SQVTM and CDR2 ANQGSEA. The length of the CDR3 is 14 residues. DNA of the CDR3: TGCAGCGTTGAAGGAACGTCAGGCCTATATGGCTACACCTTC. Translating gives CSVEGTSGLYGYTF. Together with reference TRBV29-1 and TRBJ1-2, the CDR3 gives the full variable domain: SAVISQKPSRDICQRGTSLTIQCQVDSQVTMMFWYRQQPGQSLTLIATANQGSEATYESGFVIDKFPISRPNLTFSTLTVSNMSPEDSSIYLCSVEGTSGLYGYTFGSGTRLTVV.

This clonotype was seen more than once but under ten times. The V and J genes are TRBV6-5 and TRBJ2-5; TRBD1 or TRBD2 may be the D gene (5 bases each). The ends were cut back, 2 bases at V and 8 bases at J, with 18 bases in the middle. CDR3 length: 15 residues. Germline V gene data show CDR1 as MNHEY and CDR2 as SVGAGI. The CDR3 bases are TGTGCCAGCAGTTACGACGGGGTTCAGGGTAGAACCCAGTACTTC. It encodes CASSYDGVQGRTQYF.

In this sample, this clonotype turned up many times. CDR3 in amino acids: CASRDGPRQYF. The CDR3 bases are TGTGCCAGCAGGGACGGCCCACGGCAGTACTTC. V usage is TRBV6-2 or TRBV6-3 and J usage is TRBJ2-7, with D uncertain. The CDR3 contains 11 residues. Germline CDR1 MNHEY, CDR2 SVGEGT. Trimming stripped 6 bases from V and 9 bases from J, with 12 bases between.

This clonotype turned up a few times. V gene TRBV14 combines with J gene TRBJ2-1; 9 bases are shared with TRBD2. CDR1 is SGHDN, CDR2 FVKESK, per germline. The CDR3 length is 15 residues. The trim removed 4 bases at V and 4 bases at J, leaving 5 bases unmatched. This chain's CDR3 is CASSREAGGYNEQFF. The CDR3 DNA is TGTGCCAGCAGCCGCGAGGCGGGAGGGTACAATGAGCAGTTCTTC.

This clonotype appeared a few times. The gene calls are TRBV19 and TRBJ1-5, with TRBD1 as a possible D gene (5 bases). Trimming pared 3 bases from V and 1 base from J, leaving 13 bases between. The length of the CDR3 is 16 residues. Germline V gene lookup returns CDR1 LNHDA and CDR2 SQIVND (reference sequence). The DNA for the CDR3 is TGTGCCAGTAGTATTTTGGAGGGACTGAGCAATCAGCCCCAGCATTTT. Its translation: CASSILEGLSNQPQHF.

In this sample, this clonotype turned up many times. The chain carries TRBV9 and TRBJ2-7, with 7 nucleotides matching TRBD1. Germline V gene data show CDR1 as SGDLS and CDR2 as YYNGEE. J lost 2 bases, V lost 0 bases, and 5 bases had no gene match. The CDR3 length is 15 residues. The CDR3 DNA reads TGTGCCAGCAGCGTAGGGGTGGGACAGCCCTACGAGCAGTACTTC. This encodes CASSVGVGQPYEQYF.

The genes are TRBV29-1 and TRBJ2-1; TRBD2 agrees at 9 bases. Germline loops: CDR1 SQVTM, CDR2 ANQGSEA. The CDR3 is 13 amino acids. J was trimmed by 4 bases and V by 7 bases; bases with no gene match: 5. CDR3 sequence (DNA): TGCAGCGCGGAGCGGGAGGCATACAATGAGCAGTTCTTC. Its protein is CSAEREAYNEQFF.

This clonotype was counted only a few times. CDR3 protein: CASSTSGWSSYEQYF. The CDR3 region has the DNA TGTGCCAGCAGTACCTCCGGATGGTCCTCCTACGAGCAGTACTTC. The chain employs TRBV7-8 and TRBJ2-7; D is ambiguous. V was clipped by 6 bases and J by 0 bases, with 15 bases between them. Looked up from germline, CDR1 is SGHVS and CDR2 is FQNEAQ. CDR3 length equals 15 residues.

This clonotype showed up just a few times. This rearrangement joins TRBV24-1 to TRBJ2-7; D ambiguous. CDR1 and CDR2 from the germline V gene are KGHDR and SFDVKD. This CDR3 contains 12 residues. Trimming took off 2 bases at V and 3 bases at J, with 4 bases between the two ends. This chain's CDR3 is CATSDSNYEQYF. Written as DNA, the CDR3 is TGTGCCACCAGTGATTCCAACTACGAGCAGTACTTC.

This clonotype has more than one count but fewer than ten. The CDR3 reads CASSPLPGQGSTEAFF. DNA for the CDR3: TGTGCCAGCAGTCCCCTTCCGGGACAGGGGTCCACTGAAGCTTTCTTT. V usage is TRBV27 and J usage is TRBJ1-1; 10 bases map to TRBD1. Germline V gene lookup returns CDR1 MNHEY and CDR2 SMNVEV (reference sequence). This CDR3 contains 16 residues. Germline trimming cut 5 bases from V and 4 bases from J; bases unmatched to any gene: 10.

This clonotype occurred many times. As DNA, the CDR3 is TGTGCCAGCAGCACAACTAGCGGGGGTGAGACCCAGTACTTC. It codes for CASSTTSGGETQYF. The chain links TRBV7-2 to TRBJ2-5, with TRBD2 matching 11 bases. The ends lost 5 bases at V and 5 bases at J; junction bases unmatched: 4. Per the germline V gene, CDR1 is SGHTA and CDR2 is FQGNSA. The CDR3 runs to 14 residues.

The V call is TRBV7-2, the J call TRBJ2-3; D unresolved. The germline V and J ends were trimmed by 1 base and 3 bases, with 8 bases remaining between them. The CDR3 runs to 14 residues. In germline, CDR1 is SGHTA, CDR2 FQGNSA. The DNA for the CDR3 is TGTGCCAGCAGCTTAGGCCCAGCGACAGATACGCAGTATTTT. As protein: CASSLGPATDTQYF.

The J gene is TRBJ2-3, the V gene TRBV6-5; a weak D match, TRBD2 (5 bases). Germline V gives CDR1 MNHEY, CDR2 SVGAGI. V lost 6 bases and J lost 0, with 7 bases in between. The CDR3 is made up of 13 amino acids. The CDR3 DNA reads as TGTGCCAGCAGGAGGGTCAGCACAGATACGCAGTATTTT. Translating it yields CASRRVSTDTQYF.

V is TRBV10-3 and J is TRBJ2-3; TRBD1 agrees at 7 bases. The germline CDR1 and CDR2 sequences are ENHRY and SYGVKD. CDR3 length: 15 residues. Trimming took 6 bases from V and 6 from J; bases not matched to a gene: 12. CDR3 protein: CAIRTGLETGDTQYF. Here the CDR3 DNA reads TGTGCCATCAGGACAGGGCTGGAGACGGGTGATACGCAGTATTTT.

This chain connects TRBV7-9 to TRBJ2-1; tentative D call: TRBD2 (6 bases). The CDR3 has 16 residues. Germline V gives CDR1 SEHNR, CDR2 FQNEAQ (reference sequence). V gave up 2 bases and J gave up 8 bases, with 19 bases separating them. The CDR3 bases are TGTGCCAGCAGCTTACGGAGAGGGACTCTCTGGGATGAGCAGTTCTTC. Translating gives CASSLRRGTLWDEQFF.

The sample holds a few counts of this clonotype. This CDR3 is CASGQLYGYTF. The DNA for the CDR3 is TGTGCCAGCGGCCAACTCTATGGCTACACCTTC. This chain links TRBV28 with TRBJ1-2; D unresolved. Germline V gene data show CDR1 as MDHEN and CDR2 as SYDVKM. The CDR3 length is 11 residues. V lost 8 bases, J lost 4 bases, and 8 bases lay in between.

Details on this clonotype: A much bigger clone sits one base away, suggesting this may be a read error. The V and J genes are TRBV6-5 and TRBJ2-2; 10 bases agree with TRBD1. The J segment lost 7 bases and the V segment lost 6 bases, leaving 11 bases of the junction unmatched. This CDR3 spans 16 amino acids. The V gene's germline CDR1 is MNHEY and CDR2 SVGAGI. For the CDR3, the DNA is TGTGCCAGCAGGAGACTCGACAGGGGGCCGGTCGGGGAGCTGTTTTTT. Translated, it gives CASRRLDRGPVGELFF.

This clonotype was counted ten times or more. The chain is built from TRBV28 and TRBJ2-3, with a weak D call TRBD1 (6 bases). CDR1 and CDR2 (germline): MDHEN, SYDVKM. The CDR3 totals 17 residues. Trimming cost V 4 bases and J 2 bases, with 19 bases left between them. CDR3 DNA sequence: TGTGCCAGCAGTTCTCCGTCAAACCGGGACACCACAGATACGCAGTATTTT. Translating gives CASSSPSNRDTTDTQYF. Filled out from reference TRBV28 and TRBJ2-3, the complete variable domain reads DVKVTQSSRYLVKRTGEKVFLECVQDMDHENMFWYRQDPGLGLRLIYFSYDVKMKEKGDIPEGYSVSREKKERFSLILESASTNQTSMYLCASSSPSNRDTTDTQYFGPGTRLTVL.